This is a list of T cell receptor beta chains from one sample in a study of OX40 agonist ivuxolimab in advanced cancers. Libraries were prepared by immunoSEQ multiplex PCR; TCRdb keeps only in-frame clonotypes and omits some of them. The sample includes nearly 70,000 clones, more than 75% seen only once; the top ten take approximately 6.1%. The input for sequencing was CD4+ or CD8+ T cells sorted from blood, taken in a trial of the OX40 agonist ivuxolimab. The source of these receptors is an adult with an advanced solid tumor such as melanoma, head and neck, liver or kidney cancer. Each CDR3 is given with its conserved first and last residue. Fields, in order: J gene, V gene, clone size, D gene, CDR3 DNA, CDR3 protein. The D gene is left open where the match is weak. Some rows mark clone size as missing; the rest say once, few, many or name a class of expanded clone.

>TRBJ2-7|TRBV7-2|.|.
TGTGCCAGCAGCTTAACGGGCGGTTTTTCCTACGAGCAGTACTTC
CASSLTGGFSYEQYF
>TRBJ1-6|TRBV7-9|.|.
TGTGCCAGCAGCTTAAGGGCCCCCCGCTGGAATTCACCCCTCCACTTT
CASSLRAPRWNSPLHF
>TRBJ1-2|TRBV19|.|TRBD1
TGTGCCAGTAGTATAGCTTCTACAGGGGGCGGCTATGGCTACACCTTC
CASSIASTGGGYGYTF
>TRBJ1-1|TRBV5-4|.|TRBD1
TGTGCCAGCAGCTTGGCTCCGCAGGGGGGGACTGAAGCTTTCTTT
CASSLAPQGGTEAFF
>TRBJ2-3|TRBV5-1|.|.
TGCGCCAGCAGCTTGGAGGCAGATACGCAGTATTTT
CASSLEADTQYF
>TRBJ1-4|TRBV11-3|.|.
TGTGCCAGCAGCTTAGACAGCCAGGACGCAACTAATGAAAAACTGTTTTTT
CASSLDSQDATNEKLFF
>TRBJ2-1|TRBV5-1|.|.
TGCGCCAGTCGAGGGGGAAATGAGCAGTTCTTC
CASRGGNEQFF
>TRBJ1-6|TRBV19|medium-sized|.
TGTGCCAGTAGTACAGATTATTCACCCCTCCACTTT
CASSTDYSPLHF
>TRBJ2-3|TRBV9|once|.
TGTGCCAGCAGCACCCGGGGGGACACCGAAATAGGTACGCAGTATTTT
CASSTRGDTEIGTQYF
>TRBJ2-1|TRBV7-2|.|TRBD2
TGTGCCAGCAGCTTAGATGGGACTAGCCAGGGCGGTGTGCAGTTCTTC
CASSLDGTSQGGVQFF
>TRBJ2-3|TRBV25-1|.|.
TGTGCCAGCAGTGAACTTGGAGGCACAGATACGCAGTATTTT
CASSELGGTDTQYF
>TRBJ1-6|TRBV28|.|.
TGTGCCAGTCGACTTAGCTCCTATAATTCACCCCTCCACTTT
CASRLSSYNSPLHF
>TRBJ2-3|TRBV2|.|.
TGTGCCAGCAGATTGACAGGAACAGATACGCAGTATTTT
CASRLTGTDTQYF
>TRBJ2-2|TRBV7-9|.|.
TGTGCCAGCAGCTCGTCTAGGGGCGGGGAGCTGTTTTTT
CASSSSRGGELFF
>TRBJ2-3|TRBV5-4|.|.
TGTGCCAGCAGCTTTAAGGGCACAGATACGCAGTATTTT
CASSFKGTDTQYF
>TRBJ1-5|TRBV6-6|.|.
TGTGCCAGTGAGGACAGTCGAAATCAGCCCCAGCATTTT
CASEDSRNQPQHF
>TRBJ2-1|TRBV6-6|once|.
TGTGCCAGCAGTACCCCCGAGCGGGTACATGAGCAGTTCTTC
CASSTPERVHEQFF
>TRBJ1-2|TRBV28|.|.
TGTGCCAGCAGTTTAAGACAACATGGCTACACCTTC
CASSLRQHGYTF
>TRBJ2-1|TRBV5-4|few|.
TGCGCCAGCAGCCAAGGTATACAGTTCGATGAGCAGTTCTTC
CASSQGIQFDEQFF
>TRBJ2-7|TRBV11-2|.|TRBD1
TGTGCCAGCAGCTACACAGGGGGTACCGAGCAGTACTTC
CASSYTGGTEQYF
>TRBJ2-1|TRBV6-5|.|TRBD2
TGTGCCAGCAGTCCGGGGGGGGTTGTTGAGCAGTTCTTC
CASSPGGVVEQFF
>TRBJ2-7|TRBV5-1|.|.
TGCGCCAGCAGCCCAAGCTGGGGGACTTCCTACGAGCAGTACTTC
CASSPSWGTSYEQYF
>TRBJ1-2|TRBV19|.|.
TGTGCCAGTACGGGAGGGGCGTATGGCTACACCTTC
CASTGGAYGYTF
>TRBJ2-7|TRBV4-1|.|.
TGCGCCAGCAGCCGATCCTTGGGCCACGAGCAGTACTTC
CASSRSLGHEQYF
>TRBJ2-3|TRBV9|.|.
TGTGCCAGCAGCGTTAGCGGGACAGGGGATACGCAGTATTTT
CASSVSGTGDTQYF
>TRBJ2-7|TRBV2|.|.
TGTGCCAGCAGGAGCGGTTCCTACGAGCAGTACTTC
CASRSGSYEQYF
>TRBJ2-7|TRBV19|.|TRBD1
TGTGCCAGTAGTAAAGGGACAGGCGGAACCTACGAGCAGTACTTC
CASSKGTGGTYEQYF
>TRBJ2-7|TRBV4-1|.|.
TGCGCCAGCAGCTATAACGAGGGGACTCCCTACGAGCAGTACTTC
CASSYNEGTPYEQYF
>TRBJ1-2|TRBV6-5|.|.
TGTGCCAGCAGTTACTCGATGACGCGGGGCTATGGCTACACCTTC
CASSYSMTRGYGYTF
>TRBJ2-2|TRBV10-2|.|.
TGCGCCAGCAGTGAGGGGGCAGCGAACACCGGGGAGCTGTTTTTT
CASSEGAANTGELFF
>TRBJ1-4|TRBV6-5|once|.
TGTGCCAGCAGTTACTCACCCCCGGGTAGCGGGGAAAAACTGTTTTTT
CASSYSPPGSGEKLFF
>TRBJ2-6|TRBV7-9|.|.
TGTGCCAGCTATCCCTCTGGGGCCAACGTCCTGACTTTC
CASYPSGANVLTF
>TRBJ2-2|TRBV28|once|.
TGTGCCAGCTTAGGGGTAGGAATAAGGACCGGGGAGCTGTTTTTT
CASLGVGIRTGELFF
>TRBJ1-1|TRBV7-2|.|.
TGTGCCAGCAGCTTAGCGCTAGGGCCCGGAGGTGGTTTCTTT
CASSLALGPGGGFF
>TRBJ2-7|TRBV5-1|.|.
TGCGCCAGCAGCTTGAGTCCGACAGGTGACTACGAGCAGTACTTC
CASSLSPTGDYEQYF
>TRBJ2-1|TRBV7-3|.|.
TGTGCCAGCAGCTCCCTAGTCCTCGATGAGCAGTTCTTC
CASSSLVLDEQFF
>TRBJ2-5|TRBV6-6|.|.
TGTGCCAGCCGGCCCGGCGGAGAGACCCAGTACTTC
CASRPGGETQYF
>TRBJ2-2|TRBV9|.|.
TGTGCCAGCAGCGGACCAGGCGCCGGGGAGCTGTTTTTT
CASSGPGAGELFF
>TRBJ1-2|TRBV19|.|TRBD1
TGTGCCAGTAGTATATTCGGGGACAGCTATGGCTACACCTTC
CASSIFGDSYGYTF
>TRBJ2-5|TRBV5-1|.|.
TGCGCCAGCAGCGGCAGGGGAGCAGAGACCCAGTACTTC
CASSGRGAETQYF
>TRBJ1-1|TRBV6-5|once|.
TGTGCCAGCAGTTACGGGGGGACTGAAGCTTTCTTT
CASSYGGTEAFF
>TRBJ2-2|TRBV19|.|TRBD2
TGTGCCAGTAGTATATATCGGGCTAGCGGGACCGGGGAGCTGTTTTTT
CASSIYRASGTGELFF
>TRBJ1-1|TRBV5-1|.|.
TGCGCCAGCAGCAGGGCAGGGGAGCCCACTGAAGCTTTCTTT
CASSRAGEPTEAFF
>TRBJ2-7|TRBV30|.|TRBD1
TGTGCCTGGACCGGGACAGCTTTAGGCGAGCAGTACTTC
CAWTGTALGEQYF
>TRBJ1-1|TRBV6-1|.|.
TGTGCCAGCAGTGTACAGACGAACACTGAAGCTTTCTTT
CASSVQTNTEAFF
>TRBJ2-1|TRBV7-9|.|TRBD2
TGTGCCAGCAGCCGTGATGCGGGACTACCGAAACCGTTCTTC
CASSRDAGLPKPFF
>TRBJ2-7|TRBV18|.|.
TGTGCCAGCTCACCACATAGTACTAGTCCTGAGCAGTACTTC
CASSPHSTSPEQYF
>TRBJ1-6|TRBV19|.|.
TGTGCCAGTAGTGTACAGGGAGGTAATTCACCCCTCCACTTT
CASSVQGGNSPLHF
>TRBJ2-7|TRBV27|.|TRBD1
TGTGCCAGCGCCCGGGACAGACAATACGAGCAGTACTTC
CASARDRQYEQYF
>TRBJ1-1|TRBV7-2|.|.
TGTGCCAGCAGCTTAGTGGGCAGGAACACTGAAGCTTTCTTT
CASSLVGRNTEAFF
>TRBJ1-2|TRBV2|few|TRBD1
TGTGCCAGCCCCCGACAACCCCAAACCGGGACAGCCTACTATGGCTACACCTTC
CASPRQPQTGTAYYGYTF
>TRBJ2-3|TRBV4-2|.|TRBD2
TGTGCCAGCAGCCCCCGAGAAGCGGGGGTAGGAGATACGCAGTATTTT
CASSPREAGVGDTQYF
>TRBJ2-2|TRBV7-9|.|TRBD1
TGTGCCAGCAGCTCCGCCTGGGGACAGGGTGGTAACACCGGGGAGCTGTTTTTT
CASSSAWGQGGNTGELFF
>TRBJ1-2|TRBV18|.|.
TGTGCCAGCTCATCCCTCGGGAAGGGGACACTGAATGGCTACACCTTC
CASSSLGKGTLNGYTF
>TRBJ2-7|TRBV27|.|.
TGTGCCAGCAGTTTATTGCAGGGGGGGACCTACGAGCAGTACTTC
CASSLLQGGTYEQYF
>TRBJ2-2|TRBV4-1|.|.
TGCGCCAGCAGCCAAGGCAGGTCAAACACCGGGGAGCTGTTTTTT
CASSQGRSNTGELFF
>TRBJ2-3|TRBV30|.|.
TGTGCCTGGAGGGGGATCGGCGGTCTCACAGATACGCAGTATTTT
CAWRGIGGLTDTQYF
>TRBJ2-1|TRBV21-1|once|.
TGTGCCAGCAGCAAGATACCACCGGGACAGGGGGGGGACAATGAGCAGTTCTTC
CASSKIPPGQGGDNEQFF
>TRBJ2-5|TRBV5-6|.|.
TGTGCCAGCAGCCTCTCCCAGGGATTCATACAGACCCAGTACTTC
CASSLSQGFIQTQYF